Described below is a single T cell receptor beta chain sequence and its context. Libraries were prepared by immunoSEQ multiplex PCR; TCRdb keeps only in-frame clonotypes and omits some of them. This table has about 700,000 clones, 90% to 95% appearing once. The record originates from a study of shared clonotypes between healthy human individuals. CD45RO-negative cells were positively selected for CCR7, leaving out terminally differentiated effector memory CD45RA+ cells. V was pared by 0 bases and J by 7 bases, with 12 bases between. The CDR3 spans 14 residues. Germline CDR1 reads MRHNA; CDR2 reads SNTAGT.

The sample taken for sequencing was naive CD8+ T cells sorted from blood. V is TRBV6-4 and J is TRBJ1-2; no firm D call. The sequence came from a man younger than 45 in good health. The CDR3 here is CASSDSSNGRGYTF. In DNA form, the CDR3 reads TGTGCCAGCAGTGACTCGAGTAACGGACGTGGCTACACCTTC.